These 9 T cell receptor beta chains were all obtained from the same sample, sequenced in a study of cytomegalovirus exposure and HLA in healthy donors. The PCR ran on 60 Vbeta and 13 Jbeta primers. The repertoire was sequenced with immunoSEQ multiplex PCR; TCRdb's copy has only in-frame clones and lacks some. This sample's table reports 200,000 to 250,000 clones. Sequenced material: PBMCs. Receptors were obtained from a girl aged 2 to 9 in good health and CMV-seropositive.

This chain joins TRBV29-1 and TRBJ2-1, with D possibly matching TRBD2 (6 bases). Trimming took off 4 bases at V and 8 bases at J, with 18 bases between the two ends. The CDR3 has 14 amino acids. Germline V gene data show CDR1 as SQVTM and CDR2 as ANQGSEA. CDR3 nucleotides: TGCAGCGTTGGTCCGGGAGTCTCTATCGATGAGCAGTTCTTC. It encodes CSVGPGVSIDEQFF.

The CDR3 loop is CASGLRGGENIQYF. The CDR3, as DNA: TGTGCCAGTGGACTGAGGGGAGGGGAAAACATTCAGTACTTC. The J gene is TRBJ2-4, the V gene TRBV19, with 7 bases identical to TRBD2. This CDR3 spans 14 amino acids. V trimming: 8 bases; J trimming: 5 bases; junction bases outside the gene matches: 9. Germline assignment: CDR1 LNHDA and CDR2 SQIVND (reference sequence).

To note about this clone: The sample holds other DNA sequences that translate to the same CDR3. This chain links TRBV2 with TRBJ2-1; D is unresolved. Germline loops: CDR1 SNHLY, CDR2 FYNNEI. V lost 3 bases and J 5 bases, leaving 5 bases between the germline ends. The length of the CDR3 is 12 residues. This CDR3 is CASSDPDNEQFF. CDR3 DNA: TGTGCCAGCAGTGACCCCGACAATGAGCAGTTCTTC.

The chain recombines TRBV6-5 with TRBJ1-5; maybe TRBD1 (5 bases). V was cut by 6 bases and J by 4 bases, with 13 bases left in between. This CDR3 has 14 amino acids. CDR1 is MNHEY, CDR2 SVGAGI, per germline. CDR3 sequence: CASSHDSKNQPQHF. CDR3 coding DNA: TGTGCCAGCAGCCATGACAGTAAGAATCAGCCCCAGCATTTT.

This sequence joins TRBV7-8 and TRBJ2-1; 7 nucleotides align to TRBD2. The CDR3 loop spans 16 amino acids. With V trimmed by 1 base and J by 5 bases, 8 bases remained unmatched. The germline V gene encodes CDR1 SGHVS and CDR2 FQNEAQ. The CDR3, as DNA: TGTGCCAGCAGCTTAGTGGGACTACCAAACAACAATGAGCAGTTCTTC. Its protein is CASSLVGLPNNNEQFF. Looking up the rest from reference TRBV7-8 and TRBJ2-1 gives the full variable domain: GAGVSQSPRYKVAKRGQDVALRCDPISGHVSLFWYQQALGQGPEFLTYFQNEAQLDKSGLPSDRFFAERPEGSVSTLKIQRTQQEDSAVYLCASSLVGLPNNNEQFFGPGTRLTVL.

The rearrangement joins TRBV10-1 to TRBJ2-1; tentative D call: TRBD2 (6 bases). V lost 6 bases, J lost 10 bases, and 13 bases lay in between. This CDR3 region has 12 residues. Germline V CDR1 and CDR2: WNHNN, SYGVQD (reference sequence). Here the CDR3 DNA reads TGCGCCAGCAGCCTTAGCGGAGGGGAGCAGTTCTTC. This gives the protein CASSLSGGEQFF.

The CDR3 is CASSLAPPLSGPATQYF. CDR3 DNA: TGTGCCAGCAGCTTGGCCCCCCCACTATCAGGGCCAGCGACCCAGTACTTC. This chain joins TRBV5-8 and TRBJ2-5; maybe TRBD1 (5 bases). The CDR3 runs to 17 residues. V dropped 0 bases and J dropped 7 bases, with 22 bases sitting between them. Germline-derived CDR1 and CDR2 are SGHTS and YDEGEE.

This sequence joins TRBV11-3 and TRBJ2-1, with 7 bases identical to TRBD2. From germline, CDR1 is SGHNT and CDR2 YENEEA. The CDR3 is 16 amino acids. V gave up 2 bases and J gave up 3 bases; unmatched junction bases: 7. CDR3 loop: CASSLSVGGLYNEQFF. CDR3 coding DNA: TGTGCCAGCAGCTTATCTGTGGGAGGGCTCTACAATGAGCAGTTCTTC.

This sequence joins TRBV27 and TRBJ2-5, with a tentative D call TRBD1 (6 bases). The V and J ends lost 5 bases and 2 bases respectively, with 12 bases between them. The CDR3 extends over 14 amino acids. The V gene's germline CDR1 is MNHEY and CDR2 SMNVEV (reference sequence). CDR3 coding DNA: TGTGCCAGCAGTCCCCAGACAGGTCAAGAGACCCAGTACTTC. Protein sequence: CASSPQTGQETQYF.